One sample yielded the 26 T cell receptor beta chains listed below, sequenced in a study of blood T cells in healthy people across ages. A second PCR of 7 to 11 cycles used a sample-barcoded 5' primer and a J-beta primer mix. TCRdb independently ran MiXCR on the 5' RACE reads; one entry per CDR3 protein. The sample shows about 1.6 million distinct CDR3 sequences, roughly 30% of them seen only once. Sequenced: blood. The receptors stem from a woman in her twenties or thirties in good health.

This chain uses TRBV11-2 with TRBJ2-3; TRBD1 or TRBD2 may be the D gene (5 bases each). CDR3 length: 17 residues. The V end lost 4 bases, the J end lost 2 bases, and 19 bases lay between the germline ends. In germline, CDR1 is SGHAT, CDR2 FQNNGV. CDR3 sequence: CASSSGTAKPITDTQYF. CDR3 nucleotides: TGTGCCAGCAGCTCGGGGACGGCGAAGCCGATCACAGATACGCAGTATTTT.

This clonotype was picked up a small number of times. The rearrangement links TRBV5-6 to TRBJ1-2; 7 bases align to TRBD1. V dropped 5 bases and J dropped 4; count of bases not matched to a gene: 5. There are 13 residues in the CDR3. From germline, CDR1 is SGHDT and CDR2 YYEEEE. The CDR3 protein is CASRSGTVYGYTF. In nucleotides, the CDR3 is TGTGCCAGCAGGTCGGGGACAGTCTATGGCTACACCTTC.

V is TRBV10-3 and J is TRBJ2-1; D might be TRBD1 (5 bases). Germline V gene data show CDR1 as ENHRY and CDR2 as SYGVKD. This CDR3 is 16 amino acids long. V shed 2 bases and J shed 2 bases, with 13 bases lying between them. CDR3 nucleotides: TGTGCCATCAGTGAGGGGGCAACCGCAACCTACAATGAGCAGTTCTTC. Translating it yields CAISEGATATYNEQFF.

This sequence joins TRBV6-5 and TRBJ2-5; 7 nucleotides match TRBD1. Trimming at V came to 3 bases and at J to 1 base, leaving 5 bases not matched to a gene. CDR3 length: 15 residues. Germline loops: CDR1 MNHEY, CDR2 SVGAGI. CDR3 amino acids: CASSYLGTAQETQYF. The CDR3 nucleotides are TGTGCCAGCAGTTATCTAGGGACAGCCCAAGAGACCCAGTACTTC.

As for this clonotype: Sequence at one end of the junction differs from germline and may be a read error. The V call is TRBV4-1, the J call TRBJ1-2; D gene uncertain. From germline, CDR1 is MGHRA and CDR2 YSYEKL. This CDR3 spans 16 amino acids. CDR3 residues: CASNQDPTTEDYGYTF. The CDR3 nucleotides read TGCGCCAGCAACCAAGATCCAACAACAGAGGACTATGGCTACACCTTC.

This clonotype was counted many times. The chain employs TRBV9 and TRBJ2-7, with 12 bases matching TRBD2. There are 14 residues in the CDR3. The junction had 8 bases not matched to a gene; V was cut back by 7 bases and J by 6 bases. Germline V gene lookup returns CDR1 SGDLS and CDR2 YYNGEE. CDR3 in amino acids: CASSRTSGIIEQYF. CDR3 sequence (DNA): TGTGCCAGCTCTAGGACTAGCGGGATCATCGAGCAGTACTTC.

This clonotype was counted at least ten times. The CDR3 coding sequence is TGCAGCGTTGAAGATAGTCGGGACCAAGAGACCCAGTACTTC. It translates to CSVEDSRDQETQYF. The chain recombines TRBV29-1 with TRBJ2-5, with D unclear. The CDR3 extends over 14 amino acids. Germline CDR1 and CDR2: SQVTM and ANQGSEA. Trimming pared 0 bases from V and 0 bases from J, leaving 8 bases between.

The V and J genes are TRBV12-3 or TRBV12-4 and TRBJ1-2; D not resolved. Trimming shortened V by 11 bases and J by 2 bases, and 15 bases separated the two germline ends. CDR3 length equals 13 residues. CDR3 in amino acids: CAGRGADNYGYTF. The CDR3 DNA reads TGTGCCGGCCGGGGAGCGGACAACTATGGCTACACCTTC.

The chain links TRBV18 to TRBJ2-7, with a possible D match to TRBD2 (6 bases). The CDR3 is 15 amino acids. V lost 1 base and J lost 3, with 13 bases in between. The V gene's germline CDR1 is KGHSH and CDR2 LQKENI. The CDR3 sequence is CASSPRVDGGYEQYF. The CDR3 DNA follows: TGTGCCAGCTCACCACGGGTGGACGGGGGCTACGAGCAGTACTTC.

The chain recombines TRBV30 with TRBJ1-2; a weak D match, TRBD1 (5 bases). The CDR3 has 17 amino acids. CDR1 and CDR2 from the germline V gene are GTSNPN and SVGIG (reference sequence). The germline V and J ends were trimmed by 4 bases and 8 bases, with 29 bases remaining between them. CDR3 amino acids: CAWMNFDWGTLSLGYTF. The CDR3, as DNA: TGTGCCTGGATGAATTTTGATTGGGGCACTCTATCTCTAGGCTACACCTTC.

This clonotype was seen a handful of times. This chain links TRBV7-8 with TRBJ2-5, with 11 bases fitting TRBD2. Germline CDR1 and CDR2: SGHVS and FQNEAQ. V dropped 4 bases and J dropped 5; count of bases not matched to a gene: 12. The CDR3 has 17 residues. In nucleotides, the CDR3 is TGTGCCAGCAGCTCTGACATAGCGGGAGGGGCTGAGGAGACCCAGTACTTC. Protein product: CASSSDIAGGAEETQYF.

The V gene is TRBV11-2, the J gene TRBJ1-2; TRBD1 agrees at 7 bases. The CDR3 is 15 residues long. From germline, CDR1 is SGHAT and CDR2 FQNNGV. V shed 5 bases, J shed 2 bases, and the junction held 8 bases outside the gene matches. CDR3 protein: CASSKTGLGNYGYTF. The CDR3 nucleotides read TGTGCCAGCAGCAAGACAGGGCTTGGCAACTATGGCTACACCTTC.

This clonotype was counted a few times. The V call is TRBV7-9, the J call TRBJ1-1, with D unclear. The germline V and J ends were trimmed by 5 bases and 0 bases, with 13 bases remaining between them. The CDR3 totals 15 residues. The germline V gene encodes CDR1 SEHNR and CDR2 FQNEAQ (reference sequence). CDR3 DNA sequence: TGTGCCAGCAGCGTTGACCCTGTCCTGAACACTGAAGCTTTCTTT. Translated: CASSVDPVLNTEAFF.

This sequence joins TRBV10-3 and TRBJ2-3; D possibly corresponds to TRBD2 (7 bases). CDR1 is ENHRY, CDR2 SYGVKD, per germline. The CDR3 is made up of 15 amino acids. V lost 10 bases and J 4 bases, leaving 21 bases between the germline ends. CDR3: CATSPYGGPSDTQYF. The CDR3 DNA reads TGTGCCACCAGCCCCTACGGGGGGCCCTCAGATACGCAGTATTTT.

The chain has TRBV20-1 and TRBJ2-5; D possibly uses TRBD1 or TRBD2 (5 bases each). With the DNA end fitting TRBJ2-7 better, the J assignment may be wrong. Germline loops: CDR1 DFQATT, CDR2 SNEGSKA (reference sequence). This CDR3 spans 14 amino acids. DNA of the CDR3: TGCAGTGCTGCCCGGGACGTGGGGTACTACGAGCAGTACTTC. This encodes CSAARDVGYYEQYF.

The J gene is TRBJ2-7, the V gene TRBV4-1; D call uncertain. Germline V gene data show CDR1 as MGHRA and CDR2 as YSYEKL. Between the trimmed V and J ends, which lost 5 bases and 1 base, there was a span of 15 bases. This CDR3 has 15 residues. CDR3 residues: CASSFRSWGSYEQYF. In DNA form, the CDR3 reads TGCGCCAGCAGCTTTCGGTCCTGGGGATCCTACGAGCAGTACTTC.

The chain employs TRBV7-2 and TRBJ2-3; no firm D call. The CDR3 runs 16 residues. Germline V CDR1 and CDR2: SGHTA, FQGNSA. Deletions cut 6 bases from V and 4 bases from J, with 20 bases between. The CDR3 region has the DNA TGTGCCAGCAGAAAGATGGATACTGTGTGGGCAGATACGCAGTATTTT. Its protein is CASRKMDTVWADTQYF. Looking up the rest from reference TRBV7-2 and TRBJ2-3 gives the full variable domain: GAGVSQSPSNKVTEKGKDVELRCDPISGHTALYWYRQSLGQGLEFLIYFQGNSAPDKSGLPSDRFSAERTGGSVSTLTIQRTQQEDSAVYLCASRKMDTVWADTQYFGPGTRLTVL.

This chain connects TRBV9 to TRBJ2-4; 10 bases match TRBD1. Germline loops: CDR1 SGDLS, CDR2 YYNGEE. This CDR3 has 16 residues. V lost 4 bases and J lost 2; bases outside the gene matches: 6. The CDR3 loop is CASSMGTGETKNIQYF. CDR3 nucleotides: TGTGCCAGCAGCATGGGGACAGGGGAGACCAAAAACATTCAGTACTTC.

This clonotype has at least ten counts. DNA for the CDR3: TGCAGTGCAGAGATAGCGGGGAAGATGAATACGCAGTATTTT. Translation gives CSAEIAGKMNTQYF. The rearrangement joins TRBV20-1 to TRBJ2-3, with TRBD2 matching over 8 bases. V lost 6 bases to trimming and J lost 7 bases; unmatched junction nucleotides: 12. CDR1 is DFQATT, CDR2 SNEGSKA, per germline (reference sequence). The CDR3 is 14 amino acids.

The table lists this clonotype with a few counts. The chain is built from TRBV6-2 or TRBV6-3 and TRBJ2-1; weak D call: TRBD2 (5 bases). In germline, CDR1 is MNHEY, CDR2 SVGEGT. The germline V and J ends were trimmed by 4 bases and 3 bases, with 19 bases remaining between them. The CDR3 sequence is 17 residues long. In nucleotides, the CDR3 is TGTGCCAGCAGTTCGAAGGCCCCGGGGAGACACTACAATGAGCAGTTCTTC. It specifies CASSSKAPGRHYNEQFF.

This clonotype has just a few counts. The chain couples TRBV10-3 to TRBJ2-1, with 8 nucleotides matching TRBD2. CDR1 and CDR2 from the germline V gene are ENHRY and SYGVKD. V dropped 6 bases and J dropped 5; count of bases not matched to a gene: 3. The CDR3 totals 13 residues. The CDR3 sequence is CAISGGANNEQFF. The CDR3 DNA is TGTGCCATCAGCGGGGGGGCCAACAATGAGCAGTTCTTC.

The chain employs TRBV12-3 or TRBV12-4 and TRBJ2-5; 7 bases are a match to TRBD1. Germline trimming cut 8 bases from V and 7 bases from J; bases unmatched to any gene: 19. This CDR3 spans 16 amino acids. CDR3 in amino acids: CASGNTGQNKRGTQYF. The CDR3 DNA sequence: TGTGCCAGCGGCAATACGGGACAGAATAAGAGGGGGACCCAGTACTTC.

The table lists this clonotype with a few counts. The rearrangement uses TRBV30 and TRBJ2-7, with 11 nucleotides matching TRBD1. This CDR3 contains 16 residues. CDR1 is GTSNPN, CDR2 SVGIG, per germline (reference sequence). Trimming removed 1 base from V and 1 base from J; junction bases left unmatched: 6. In DNA, the CDR3 is TGTGCCTGGAGTGACCTGGGACAGGGGGGATCCTACGAGCAGTACTTC. Translation: CAWSDLGQGGSYEQYF.

The chain joins TRBV20-1 to TRBJ2-3, with D possibly matching TRBD2 (6 bases). Trimming removed 5 bases from V and 1 base from J, with 10 bases in between. CDR3 length: 13 residues. Germline CDR1 is DFQATT and CDR2 is SNEGSKA (reference sequence). CDR3 amino acids: CSAPGTRTDTQYF. The CDR3 coding sequence is TGCAGTGCTCCCGGGACTCGCACAGATACGCAGTATTTT.

This clonotype has a handful of counts. The V gene is TRBV5-8, the J gene TRBJ1-1, with D uncertain. Per the germline V gene, CDR1 is SGHTS and CDR2 is YDEGEE. Deletions cut 4 bases from V and 2 bases from J, with 18 bases between. There are 16 residues in the CDR3. CDR3 loop: CASSPRTGRGNTEAFF. CDR3 in DNA: TGTGCCAGCAGCCCCCGCACGGGCAGAGGAAACACTGAAGCTTTCTTT.

The chain employs TRBV3-1 and TRBJ2-5; D remains unclear. The CDR3 consists of 14 residues. V was cut by 1 base and J by 1 base, with 7 bases left in between. CDR1 LGHDT and CDR2 YNNKEL come from the germline V gene (reference sequence). CDR3 amino acids: CASSQGSIQETQYF. CDR3 nucleotide sequence: TGTGCCAGCAGCCAAGGCTCGATCCAAGAGACCCAGTACTTC.